The 28 T cell receptor beta chains reported below all come from one sample, sequenced in a study of T cell repertoires in cytomegalovirus infection. For these receptors, no antigen is known. In TCRdb, the reads were re-called with MiXCR into one record per CDR3 protein. The sample shows approximately 300,000 distinct CDR3 sequences, 25% to 30% of them seen only once. Sequenced material: cultured PBMCs, taken from culture after CMV antigen stimulation. All receptors come from a human donor in good health (CMV status not recorded). Some clones in this sample may be carry-over from other donors' samples.

V and J are TRBV11-1 and TRBJ2-2; 9 bases map to TRBD1. CDR3 length equals 18 residues. With V trimmed by 5 bases and J by 13 bases, 23 bases remained unmatched. Germline V CDR1 and CDR2: SGHAT, FQDESV (reference sequence). CDR3 sequence: CASSPEDRGPSTGRWLFF. CDR3 coding DNA: TGTGCCAGCAGCCCCGAGGACAGGGGCCCTTCCACCGGGAGATGGCTGTTTTTT.

The V gene is TRBV7-9, the J gene TRBJ1-1, with D possibly TRBD1 on 6 matching bases. The CDR3 runs 15 residues. Germline V gene sequence: CDR1 SEHNR, CDR2 FQNEAQ (reference sequence). Trimming left V 4 bases short and J 1 base short, with 13 bases between. As DNA, the CDR3 is TGTGCCAGCAGCTGGAGGGGGGGGGGGAACACTGAAGCTTTCTTT. This encodes CASSWRGGGNTEAFF.

This clonotype came up a few times. The V gene is TRBV27, the J gene TRBJ1-4; D is possibly TRBD1 (5 bases). Trimming took off 8 bases at V and 4 bases at J, with 14 bases between the two ends. There are 14 residues in the CDR3. In germline, CDR1 is MNHEY, CDR2 SMNVEV (reference sequence). The CDR3 spells CASRSGSSNEKLFF. CDR3 in DNA: TGTGCCAGCCGTTCAGGGTCAAGTAATGAAAAACTGTTTTTT.

The chain joins TRBV20-1 to TRBJ1-1, with D tentatively TRBD1 (5 bases). The germline V and J ends were trimmed by 3 bases and 3 bases, with 14 bases remaining between them. Germline lookup yields CDR1 DFQATT and CDR2 SNEGSKA (reference sequence). There are 14 residues in the CDR3. Here the CDR3 reads CSARESGRDTEAFF. CDR3 sequence (DNA): TGCAGTGCTAGGGAGTCAGGGAGGGACACTGAAGCTTTCTTT.

This clonotype showed up just a few times. J is TRBJ2-1 and V is TRBV27, with D unresolved. V was cut by 5 bases and J by 2 bases, with 16 bases left in between. CDR1 MNHEY and CDR2 SMNVEV come from the germline V gene (reference sequence). The CDR3 is made up of 16 amino acids. CDR3: CASSVDPNPPYNEQFF. The CDR3 DNA is TGTGCCAGCAGTGTCGACCCAAACCCCCCCTACAATGAGCAGTTCTTC.

This clonotype occurred a few times. The CDR3 DNA is TGTGCCAGCAGCTTCCAGCCCAATCAGCCCCAGCATTTT. Its translation is CASSFQPNQPQHF. The gene calls are TRBV7-3 and TRBJ1-5; D unclear. The CDR3 length is 13 residues. The germline V gene has CDR1 SGHTA and CDR2 FQGTGA. Trimming shortened V by 3 bases and J by 3 bases, and 6 bases separated the two germline ends.

This rearrangement joins TRBV7-2 to TRBJ2-3; TRBD2 matches 8 bases. The CDR3 extends over 15 amino acids. With 6 bases clipped from V and 6 bases from J, the junction kept 11 bases outside the gene matches. Germline V gene lookup returns CDR1 SGHTA and CDR2 FQGNSA. The CDR3 nucleotides read TGTGCCAGCAGTTTTAGCGGGACCGACTCTGATACGCAGTATTTT. This codes for CASSFSGTDSDTQYF.

In its sample, this clonotype was seen a few times. The chain joins TRBV14 to TRBJ2-7; D is perhaps TRBD2 (6 bases). The CDR3 length is 17 residues. With 0 bases removed from V and 2 bases from J, the gap between germline ends came to 17 bases. Germline V gene data show CDR1 as SGHDN and CDR2 as FVKESK. Here the CDR3 reads CASSQDLRREAPYEQYF. CDR3 DNA sequence: TGTGCCAGCAGCCAAGACCTTAGGAGGGAGGCCCCCTACGAGCAGTACTTC.

The V gene is TRBV19, the J gene TRBJ1-2; 8 bases align to TRBD1. The CDR3 runs to 17 residues. J gave up 0 bases and V 3 bases, and 9 bases lay outside the gene matches. Germline assignment: CDR1 LNHDA and CDR2 SQIVND (reference sequence). This chain's CDR3 is CASSIGRGRLANYGYTF. The CDR3 DNA reads TGTGCCAGTAGTATCGGCAGGGGGCGGTTAGCTAACTATGGCTACACCTTC.

The chain is built from TRBV19 and TRBJ1-2, with a tentative D call TRBD1 (5 bases). The length of the CDR3 is 13 residues. The V end lost 7 bases, the J end lost 4 bases, and 13 bases lay between the germline ends. Germline-derived CDR1 and CDR2 are LNHDA and SQIVND (reference sequence). The CDR3 loop is CASTEQAGYGYTF. Here the CDR3 DNA reads TGTGCCAGTACCGAACAGGCGGGCTATGGCTACACCTTC.

The chain links TRBV10-3 to TRBJ1-5, with a possible D match to TRBD1 (5 bases). Trimming removed 7 bases from V and 0 bases from J, with 10 bases in between. Germline V CDR1 and CDR2: ENHRY, SYGVKD. The CDR3 length is 14 residues. CDR3 in DNA: TGTGCCATCAAGGGGTCAAATAGCAATCAGCCCCAGCATTTT. This sequence encodes CAIKGSNSNQPQHF.

There are many counts of this clonotype. This rearrangement joins TRBV11-2 to TRBJ2-3; TRBD2 matches 8 bases. This CDR3 has 16 amino acids. CDR1 and CDR2 from the germline V gene are SGHAT and FQNNGV. The V and J ends lost 1 base and 0 bases, in that order; junction bases with no gene match: 3. The CDR3 loop is CASSLGQRGSTDTQYF. The CDR3, as DNA: TGTGCCAGCAGCTTAGGTCAGCGGGGGAGCACAGATACGCAGTATTTT.

The V and J genes are TRBV19 and TRBJ2-2, with 8 bases aligning to TRBD2. This CDR3 has 16 residues. The V segment lost 3 bases and the J segment 2 bases; nucleotides outside the gene matches: 5. CDR1 LNHDA and CDR2 SQIVND come from the germline V gene (reference sequence). CDR3 sequence reads: CASSILGLVNTGELFF. The CDR3, as DNA: TGTGCCAGTAGTATCCTGGGACTAGTTAACACCGGGGAGCTGTTTTTT.

The rearrangement joins TRBV6-5 to TRBJ2-1; the D is unclear. Germline loops: CDR1 MNHEY, CDR2 SVGAGI. The CDR3 runs to 15 residues. V was trimmed by 2 bases and J by 5 bases, leaving 13 bases between them. This CDR3 reads CASSYSRLQDNEQFF. CDR3 nucleotide sequence: TGTGCCAGCAGTTACAGCCGTTTACAAGACAATGAGCAGTTCTTC.

The chain is built from TRBV28 and TRBJ2-1; 10 bases line up with TRBD2. This CDR3 is built from 16 residues. CDR1 MDHEN and CDR2 SYDVKM come from the germline V gene. V lost 3 bases and J lost 7; bases outside the gene matches: 9. CDR3 DNA sequence: TGTGCCAGCAGTTTTGGGCCGGGACTAGCGTCTAATGAGCAGTTCTTC. Translating gives CASSFGPGLASNEQFF.

The chain links TRBV5-4 to TRBJ2-3; D tentatively fits TRBD1 or TRBD2 (5 bases each). The CDR3 contains 14 residues. V dropped 6 bases and J dropped 1 base, with 12 bases sitting between them. The germline V gene encodes CDR1 SGHNT and CDR2 YYREEE (reference sequence). In DNA, the CDR3 is TGTGCCAGCACCTGGGACCGAGGCACAGATACGCAGTATTTT. It encodes CASTWDRGTDTQYF.

The rearrangement links TRBV27 to TRBJ2-7; 8 bases line up with TRBD1. With 6 bases clipped from V and 4 bases from J, the junction kept 8 bases outside the gene matches. The germline V gene has CDR1 MNHEY and CDR2 SMNVEV (reference sequence). The CDR3 runs to 14 residues. The CDR3 protein is CASSPGQVAYEQYF. Here the CDR3 DNA reads TGTGCCAGCAGCCCGGGACAGGTGGCTTACGAGCAGTACTTC.

The rearrangement links TRBV6-5 to TRBJ1-5; D is perhaps TRBD1 (6 bases). Germline loops: CDR1 MNHEY, CDR2 SVGAGI. V was clipped by 6 bases and J by 7 bases, with 19 bases between them. There are 15 residues in the CDR3. The CDR3 here is CASSRTTGGGQPQHF. In DNA form, the CDR3 reads TGTGCCAGCAGCCGTACGACAGGTGGGGGACAGCCCCAGCATTTT.

This clonotype has more than one count but fewer than ten. The CDR3 region has the DNA TGTGCCAGCAGCCCATCAAACCGGGGGAAGGGAACAGATACGCAGTATTTT. This codes for CASSPSNRGKGTDTQYF. The J gene is TRBJ2-3, the V gene TRBV7-9, with D maybe TRBD2 (6 bases). CDR3 length equals 17 residues. Trimming took 5 bases from V and 3 from J, leaving 21 bases between them. Germline V CDR1 and CDR2: SEHNR, FQNEAQ (reference sequence).

The V gene is TRBV28, the J gene TRBJ1-1, with D tentatively TRBD1 (6 bases). Germline V lookup: CDR1 MDHEN, CDR2 SYDVKM. V was shortened by 6 bases and J by 4 bases, with 12 bases between the two germline ends. The CDR3 spans 13 residues. CDR3 nucleotide sequence: TGTGCCAGCAGCCAGGGGTCCGGCACTGAAGCTTTCTTT. This translates into CASSQGSGTEAFF.

Only a few counts were recorded for this clonotype. The CDR3 sequence: CAGSYRGGETQYF. CDR3 nucleotides: TGTGCCGGCTCATACAGGGGAGGAGAGACCCAGTACTTC. The chain has TRBV6-6 and TRBJ2-5; tentatively, D is TRBD1 (7 bases). Germline V gene lookup returns CDR1 MNHNY and CDR2 SVGAGI (reference sequence). V gave up 11 bases and J gave up 4 bases, with 17 bases separating them. CDR3 size: 13 residues.

This clonotype has just a few counts. The V and J genes are TRBV7-6 and TRBJ2-5; 9 positions match TRBD1. J lost 5 bases, V lost 1 base, and 8 bases had no gene match. Germline-derived CDR1 and CDR2 are SGHVS and FNYEAQ. This CDR3 region has 16 residues. The CDR3 loop is CASSLDAQGAAETQYF. CDR3 in DNA: TGTGCCAGCAGCTTAGATGCACAGGGGGCCGCGGAGACCCAGTACTTC. Looking up the rest from reference TRBV7-6 and TRBJ2-5 gives the full variable domain: GAGVSQSPRYKVTKRGQDVALRCDPISGHVSLYWYRQALGQGPEFLTYFNYEAQQDKSGLPNDRFSAERPEGSISTLTIQRTEQRDSAMYRCASSLDAQGAAETQYFGPGTRLLVL.

This clonotype came up a few times. The chain uses TRBV10-3 and TRBJ2-2; no definite D call. The ends were cut back, 4 bases at V and 0 bases at J, with 9 bases in the middle. Germline CDR1 ENHRY, CDR2 SYGVKD. The CDR3 runs to 15 residues. The CDR3 sequence: CAISVAQTNTGELFF. In nucleotides, the CDR3 is TGTGCCATCAGTGTCGCGCAAACGAACACCGGGGAGCTGTTTTTT.

The V call is TRBV19, the J call TRBJ2-2; 7 bases are shared with TRBD1. The J segment lost 0 bases and the V segment lost 6 bases, leaving 4 bases of the junction unmatched. Germline-derived CDR1 and CDR2 are LNHDA and SQIVND (reference sequence). The CDR3 totals 15 residues. Here the CDR3 reads CASRPGQTNTGELFF. The CDR3 coding sequence is TGTGCCAGTAGGCCGGGACAGACGAACACCGGGGAGCTGTTTTTT.

The chain employs TRBV5-1 and TRBJ1-1, with D perhaps matching TRBD1 (5 bases). Germline CDR1 and CDR2: SGHRS and YFSETQ. Trimming cost V 2 bases and J 7 bases, with 12 bases left between them. This CDR3 region has 13 residues. CDR3 loop: CASSFGGEGEAFF. The CDR3, as DNA: TGCGCCAGCAGCTTCGGAGGGGAGGGTGAAGCTTTCTTT.

This chain links TRBV20-1 with TRBJ2-3, with D possibly matching TRBD2 (5 bases). From germline, CDR1 is DFQATT and CDR2 SNEGSKA (reference sequence). Trimming took off 0 bases at V and 4 bases at J, with 17 bases between the two ends. The CDR3 contains 16 residues. The CDR3 DNA reads TGCAGTGCTAGAGATCCCACGGGGAAGGGCCCAGATACGCAGTATTTT. As protein: CSARDPTGKGPDTQYF.

The rearrangement joins TRBV4-1 to TRBJ1-3, with a tentative D call TRBD1 (6 bases). Germline V gene data show CDR1 as MGHRA and CDR2 as YSYEKL. The CDR3 is made up of 16 amino acids. V lost 4 bases and J lost 3, with 16 bases in between. DNA of the CDR3: TGCGCCAGCAGCCCTCGGACAGAGTTGAATGGAAACACCATATATTTT. Protein product: CASSPRTELNGNTIYF.

This clonotype was recorded a few times. The chain uses TRBV20-1 and TRBJ2-5; D remains ambiguous. This CDR3 spans 13 amino acids. The V and J ends lost 0 bases and 1 base respectively, with 6 bases between them. Per the germline V gene, CDR1 is DFQATT and CDR2 is SNEGSKA (reference sequence). CDR3 region: CSAREYTQETQYF. CDR3 sequence (DNA): TGCAGTGCTAGAGAATACACCCAAGAGACCCAGTACTTC.